These T cell receptor beta chains were read from a single sample in a study of T-cell reconstitution after alpha-beta-depleted transplantation in children. TCRdb analysed the PCR reads with MiXCR anew, one entry per CDR3 protein. Counted here are about 440,000 distinct CDR3 sequences, approximately 42% occurring once; the ten biggest clones make up approximately 30%. The specimen comprised PBMCs, sampled before TCRalphabeta/CD19-depleted stem cell transplant. These TCRs come from a girl aged 2 to 10 with aplastic anemia, due to receive a stem cell transplant. Both conserved end residues are part of each CDR3. The D gene is left open where the match is weak. A clone size is listed for some rows: how often the clone was seen (once, few, many), or a class if it is expanded.

len | d_gene | abundance | j_gene | v_gene | CDR3nt | CDR3aa
15 | NA | few | TRBJ2-3 | TRBV9 | TGTGCCAGCAGCGAACGGCCGGCGGGCACAGATACGCAGTATTTT | CASSERPAGTDTQYF
17 | NA | once | TRBJ2-3 | TRBV7-6 | TGTGCCAGCAGCTTAGAGTGGGTAGGGGCATCCACAGATACGCAGTATTTT | CASSLEWVGASTDTQYF
15 | NA | NA | TRBJ1-3 | TRBV7-2 | TGTGCCAGCAGCCCGGACATTCACTCTGGAAACACCATATATTTT | CASSPDIHSGNTIYF
14 | NA | NA | TRBJ2-1 | TRBV20-1 | TGCAGTGCTTGGGGGCGCAACTCCTACAATGAGCAGTTCTTC | CSAWGRNSYNEQFF
14 | NA | NA | TRBJ1-5 | TRBV20-1 | TGCAGTGCTAGGTCGGGTTTTCAGGGACAGCCCCAGCATTTT | CSARSGFQGQPQHF
17 | NA | NA | TRBJ2-1 | TRBV5-1 | TGCGCCAGCAGCTTGGCTCGTTGGCCAGGCGTCGCAAATGAGCAGTTCTTC | CASSLARWPGVANEQFF
16 | NA | few | TRBJ2-2 | TRBV12-3/TRBV12-4 | TGTGCCAGCAGTCCCGAGACAGGTCATAACACCGGGGAGCTGTTTTTT | CASSPETGHNTGELFF
12 | NA | NA | TRBJ1-1 | TRBV20-1 | TGCAGTGCTAGGGGGACGACTACTGAAGCTTTCTTT | CSARGTTTEAFF
13 | NA | few | TRBJ2-5 | TRBV28 | TGTGCCAGCACCGGCGGGGTAGGGGAGACCCAGTACTTC | CASTGGVGETQYF
10 | NA | many | TRBJ2-1 | TRBV12-3/TRBV12-4 | TGTGCCAGCAGTTTGATTGAGCAGTTCTTC | CASSLIEQFF
15 | TRBD1 | NA | TRBJ2-1 | TRBV6-2/TRBV6-3 | TGTGCCAGCAGTATTGGACAGGGGCCATACAATGAGCAGTTCTTC | CASSIGQGPYNEQFF